This T cell receptor (beta chain) was sequenced for a study of CD8 T cells in Susac syndrome. Overall study findings and caveats: In total CD8+ repertoires, 15 to 20 Susac-specific public clones were detected, and CD8+ TEMRA repertoires contained four to six.

The V end was cut by 3 bases, the J end by 5 bases, with 4 bases between. Germline V gene data show CDR1 as DFQATT and CDR2 as SNEGSKA (reference sequence). The CDR3 runs 10 residues. RNA amounts of about 0.45 to 1 ug underwent reverse transcription with random hexamers. TCRdb ran MiXCR on the immunoSEQ multiplex PCR reads and lists one entry per CDR3 protein. The table lists 75,000 to 95,000 distinct CDR3 sequences, 93% of them singletons. With respect to this clonotype: The antigen remains undetermined.

The sequencing sample was made of CD8+ T cells from PBMCs. The receptor's source is a human donor with Susac syndrome. V and J are TRBV20-1 and TRBJ1-1; no reliable D call. DNA for the CDR3: TGCAGTGCTAGGTTGACTGAAGCTTTCTTT. As protein: CSARLTEAFF.